Listed here are 8 T cell receptor beta chains from one sample, sequenced in a study of regulatory T cells in long-lasting Graves disease. Investigators prepared the TCR beta libraries by applying iRepertoire HTBI primers and Arm-PCR of CDR3 regions. Via MiXCR, TCRdb re-called the multiplex PCR reads, giving one row per CDR3 protein. Of more than 650,000 distinct CDR3 sequences in the sample, 25% to 35% were seen once. The time point is: persistent/refractory GD, antithyroid drugs over 5 years with positive TRAb. Extracted PBMC RNA gave rise to the TCR library. The input for sequencing was peripheral blood mononuclear cells (PBMCs), taken when the disease was refractory, from a patient treated with antithyroid drugs. The source is a female donor with Graves disease.

The sample holds many counts of this clonotype. The DNA for the CDR3 is TGTGCCAGCATTATGACAGGGGACAATCAGCCCCAGCATTTT. This codes for CASIMTGDNQPQHF. This chain connects TRBV28 to TRBJ1-5; TRBD1 matches 8 bases. Germline-derived CDR1 and CDR2 are MDHEN and SYDVKM. The CDR3 has 14 residues. J was trimmed by 3 bases and V by 7 bases; bases with no gene match: 5.

Concerning this clonotype itself: A much larger clone differs by one base, so this may be a read error. The chain recombines TRBV2 with TRBJ1-1; D not resolved. The V gene lost 1 base and the J gene lost 4 bases, with 13 bases spanning the gap. Germline V gives CDR1 SNHLY, CDR2 FYNNEI. The CDR3 spans 15 residues. The CDR3 spells CASSEVVRSSTEAFF. The CDR3 DNA follows: TGTGCCAGCAGTGAAGTGGTACGATCTAGCACTGAAGCTTTCTTT.

This clonotype was seen ten or more times. V usage is TRBV28 and J usage is TRBJ2-7; perhaps TRBD2 as D (6 bases). Germline V CDR1 and CDR2: MDHEN, SYDVKM. The CDR3 contains 14 residues. Trimming left V 3 bases short and J 6 bases short, with 15 bases between. As DNA, the CDR3 is TGTGCCAGCAGTTTCCCCTCCGCCGGGGGCGAGCAGTACTTC. Translated: CASSFPSAGGEQYF.

This sequence joins TRBV12-3 or TRBV12-4 and TRBJ2-3; 8 positions agree with TRBD1. After removal of 8 bases from V and 0 bases from J, the junction contained 4 bases not matched to a gene. There are 14 residues in the CDR3. The CDR3 nucleotides are TGTGCCAGCGGTCGGACAGGGAGCACAGATACGCAGTATTTT. As protein: CASGRTGSTDTQYF.

This clonotype was recorded a few times. The chain recombines TRBV7-9 with TRBJ2-5; 11 bases are a match to TRBD1. The V and J ends lost 1 base and 2 bases, in that order; junction bases with no gene match: 9. The V gene's germline CDR1 is SEHNR and CDR2 FQNEAQ (reference sequence). This CDR3 has 18 residues. The CDR3 here is CASSLGLSDRGPQETQYF. The CDR3 region has the DNA TGTGCCAGCAGCTTAGGCCTCTCGGACAGGGGGCCGCAAGAGACCCAGTACTTC.

V gene TRBV10-3 combines with J gene TRBJ1-2; 9 bases agree with TRBD1. The junction had 13 bases not matched to a gene; V was cut back by 8 bases and J by 0 bases. CDR3 size: 17 residues. Looked up from germline, CDR1 is ENHRY and CDR2 is SYGVKD. The CDR3 nucleotides are TGTGCCATCTCAAGGGCCGGGACAGGGCTCCCTAACTATGGCTACACCTTC. The encoded protein is CAISRAGTGLPNYGYTF.

This clonotype was observed at least ten times. The junction and the germline gene differ at one end; a read error may be behind it. The V call is TRBV5-1, the J call TRBJ1-1, with 7 positions matching TRBD1. Germline lookup yields CDR1 SGHRS and CDR2 YFSETQ. The CDR3 is 15 residues long. CDR3 sequence: CASSLRTGRNTEAFF. CDR3 in DNA: TGTGCCAGCAGTCTTCGGACAGGACGGAACACTGAAGCTTTCTTT.

This clonotype was seen only a few times. The chain couples TRBV7-9 to TRBJ1-6; 8 positions match TRBD1. This CDR3 is built from 14 residues. Losses at the gene ends were 5 bases for V and 9 bases for J; bases not matched to a gene: 6. From germline, CDR1 is SEHNR and CDR2 FQNEAQ (reference sequence). The DNA of the CDR3 is TGTGCCAGCAGCCCTCGGACAGGGCTTTCACCCCTCCACTTT. Its protein is CASSPRTGLSPLHF.